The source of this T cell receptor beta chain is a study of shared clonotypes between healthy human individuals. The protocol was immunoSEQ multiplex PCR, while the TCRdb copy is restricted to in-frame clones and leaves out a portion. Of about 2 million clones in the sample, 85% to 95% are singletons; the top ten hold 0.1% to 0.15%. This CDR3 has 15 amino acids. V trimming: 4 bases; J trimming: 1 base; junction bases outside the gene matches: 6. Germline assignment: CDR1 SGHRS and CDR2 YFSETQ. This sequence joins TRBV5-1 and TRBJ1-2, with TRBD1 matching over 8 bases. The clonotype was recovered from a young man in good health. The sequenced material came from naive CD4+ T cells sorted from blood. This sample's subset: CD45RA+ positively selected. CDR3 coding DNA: TGCGCCAGCAGCAAAGGGGACAGGAGTAACTATGGCTACACCTTC. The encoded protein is CASSKGDRSNYGYTF.